A single sample gave rise to the 16 T cell receptor beta chains below, sequenced in a study of identifying expanded T cells in peripheral blood. Repertoires were generated with immunoSEQ multiplex PCR, while TCRdb's copy carries only in-frame clones and drops some. This sample carries roughly 130,000 clones, 86% of them seen once, and the ten largest clones take more than 7%. The sample comprised blood. These receptor sequences come from a person aged 18-70 years in good health.

This clone appeared a few times. The V and J genes are TRBV11-3 and TRBJ2-3; the D is unclear. Germline-derived CDR1 and CDR2 are SGHNT and YENEEA. The germline V and J ends were trimmed by 2 bases and 0 bases, with 6 bases remaining between them. This CDR3 is built from 14 residues. The CDR3: CASSLSPSTDTQYF. CDR3 nucleotide sequence: TGTGCCAGCAGCTTAAGCCCTAGCACAGATACGCAGTATTTT.

V usage is TRBV1 and J usage is TRBJ2-7; the D call TRBD2 from the table was never checked on the DNA. TRBV1 is reported as a pseudogene. CDR3 length: 16 residues. CDR3 coding DNA: TGCACCAGCAGCCAATTAAAGGGGCTAGCGTCCTACGAGCAGTACTTC. As protein: CTSSQLKGLASYEQYF.

Only a few counts were recorded for this clone. The CDR3, as DNA: TGTGCCAGTAGTATTGAGAATTCACCCCTCCACTTT. Encoded protein: CASSIENSPLHF. V and J are TRBV19 and TRBJ1-6; D gene unclear. From germline, CDR1 is LNHDA and CDR2 SQIVND (reference sequence). V lost 3 bases, J lost 7 bases, and 4 bases lay in between. The CDR3 runs to 12 residues.

The rearrangement links TRBV7-6 to TRBJ2-7, with 7 bases matching TRBD1. V shed 1 base and J 5 bases; nucleotides not matched to a gene: 2. The CDR3 has 13 amino acids. Germline CDR1 is SGHVS and CDR2 is FNYEAQ. CDR3 DNA sequence: TGTGCCAGCAGCTTAGTAACAGGGGACGAGCAGTACTTC. Its translation is CASSLVTGDEQYF.

This chain uses TRBV7-9 with TRBJ2-1; TRBD2 matches 10 bases. The CDR3 is 16 residues long. The V gene end was trimmed by 5 bases and the J gene end by 7 bases; junction bases not matched to a gene: 11. Germline loops: CDR1 SEHNR, CDR2 FQNEAQ (reference sequence). CDR3 loop: CASSLRSGGEKNEQFF. CDR3 coding DNA: TGTGCCAGCAGCCTAAGGAGCGGGGGGGAGAAAAATGAGCAGTTCTTC.

This chain connects TRBV19 to TRBJ2-7; no clear D. Germline loops: CDR1 LNHDA, CDR2 SQIVND (reference sequence). V was trimmed by 5 bases and J by 4 bases, leaving 21 bases between them. This CDR3 region has 16 residues. The DNA of the CDR3 is TGTGCCAGTAGTTTGGAATTCCGCGGCCCATATTACGAGCAGTACTTC. It is translated as CASSLEFRGPYYEQYF.

This clone has at least ten counts. This chain connects TRBV19 to TRBJ1-5; no definite D call. Germline assignment: CDR1 LNHDA and CDR2 SQIVND (reference sequence). The CDR3 spans 16 residues. The V end was cut by 5 bases, the J end by 4 bases, with 18 bases between. The CDR3 DNA follows: TGTGCCAGTAGTCCCCCGGGCAGGTTACGGAATCAGCCCCAGCATTTT. This translates into CASSPPGRLRNQPQHF. The complete variable domain, with remaining parts taken from reference TRBV19 and TRBJ1-5, reads DGGITQSPKYLFRKEGQNVTLSCEQNLNHDAMYWYRQDPGQGLRLIYYSQIVNDFQKGDIAEGYSVSREKKESFPLTVTSAQKNPTAFYLCASSPPGRLRNQPQHFGDGTRLSIL.

This sequence joins TRBV19 and TRBJ1-5, with D perhaps TRBD1 (6 bases). Trimming removed 5 bases from V and 3 bases from J, with 14 bases in between. Germline CDR1 and CDR2: LNHDA and SQIVND (reference sequence). The CDR3 has 15 residues. CDR3 in DNA: TGTGCCAGTAGTGAGGAGGACAGACTCAATCAGCCCCAGCATTTT. This sequence encodes CASSEEDRLNQPQHF.

The chain employs TRBV18 and TRBJ2-7; 9 bases are a match to TRBD1. The V and J ends lost 2 bases and 12 bases, in that order; junction bases with no gene match: 5. This CDR3 is 12 amino acids long. The germline V gene encodes CDR1 KGHSH and CDR2 LQKENI. The CDR3 protein is CASSPKGGQGYF. Here the CDR3 DNA reads TGTGCCAGCTCACCAAAAGGGGGACAGGGGTACTTC.

This clone appeared once. The chain uses TRBV5-1 and TRBJ1-5, with unresolved D. V lost 0 bases and J 5 bases, leaving 9 bases between the germline ends. Germline-derived CDR1 and CDR2 are SGHRS and YFSETQ. CDR3 length equals 14 residues. This chain's CDR3 is CASSLDAGDQPQHF. As DNA, the CDR3 is TGCGCCAGCAGCTTGGACGCCGGAGATCAGCCCCAGCATTTT.

CDR3 sequence (DNA): TGCGCCAGCAGCTTGGTGGGGACAGGGGGATTCGATGAGCAGTTCTTC. Protein product: CASSLVGTGGFDEQFF. The chain links TRBV5-1 to TRBJ2-1; the match to TRBD1 covers 11 bases. With V trimmed by 0 bases and J by 8 bases, 7 bases remained unmatched. CDR1 is SGHRS and CDR2 is YFSETQ in the germline V gene. The CDR3 runs to 16 residues.

This rearrangement joins TRBV7-2 to TRBJ2-7; the D gene is possibly TRBD1 (6 bases). The V gene's germline CDR1 is SGHTA and CDR2 FQGNSA. The CDR3 consists of 15 residues. V gave up 7 bases and J gave up 5 bases, with 21 bases separating them. Here the CDR3 reads CASTPGGPLIHEQYF. Written as DNA, the CDR3 is TGTGCCAGCACCCCTGGGGGCCCTCTTATCCACGAGCAGTACTTC.

The CDR3 DNA is TGCGCCAGCAGCTCCACCGCGGGGGCCCGGGATGGCTACACCTTC. This codes for CASSSTAGARDGYTF. The chain joins TRBV5-1 to TRBJ1-2; a possible D gene is TRBD1 (6 bases). CDR1 and CDR2 (germline): SGHRS, YFSETQ. CDR3 length: 15 amino acids. The V end was cut by 3 bases, the J end by 6 bases, with 18 bases between.

This clone came up once. The genes are TRBV30 and TRBJ2-7; 10 positions agree with TRBD1. Unmatched junction bases numbered 8, after V lost 1 base and J lost 8 bases. CDR3 size: 14 residues. Per germline, CDR1 GTSNPN and CDR2 SVGIG (reference sequence). The CDR3 spells CAWSGGQGGEKQYF. The CDR3 region has the DNA TGTGCCTGGAGTGGCGGACAGGGGGGGGAAAAGCAGTACTTC. Complete variable domain (other parts from reference TRBV30 and TRBJ2-7): SQTIHQWPATLVQPVGSPLSLECTVEGTSNPNLYWYRQAAGRGLQLLFYSVGIGQISSEVPQNLSASRPQDRQFILSSKKLLLSDSGFYLCAWSGGQGGEKQYFGPGTRLTVT.

The V gene is TRBV7-9, the J gene TRBJ2-3; no firm D call. Trimming took off 10 bases at V and 2 bases at J, with 16 bases between the two ends. This CDR3 has 14 amino acids. Germline loops: CDR1 SEHNR, CDR2 FQNEAQ (reference sequence). This CDR3 is CATSLPRHTDTQYF. CDR3 DNA: TGTGCCACCTCTTTACCCCGACACACAGATACGCAGTATTTT.

The chain carries TRBV2 and TRBJ2-6, with TRBD1 identical over 7 bases. CDR1 and CDR2 (germline): SNHLY, FYNNEI. V lost 6 bases to trimming and J lost 0 bases; unmatched junction nucleotides: 14. The CDR3 extends over 19 amino acids. CDR3 residues: CASRRHPGQTNSGANVLTF. The CDR3 bases are TGTGCCAGCAGACGACATCCGGGACAGACAAACTCTGGGGCCAACGTCCTGACTTTC.